This TCR beta chain comes out of a study of blood T cell repertoires in COVID-19. In the study overall: Specimens from acute and convalescent COVID-19 originated in the United States, Italy and Spain. PBMCs, B-cell-depleted T cells, or T cells were the source of the cDNA or gDNA that made up the material.

Methods used by the authors: Quantification of nucleated cells was approximated via reference gene primer amplification. Clones were sequenced by immunoSEQ multiplex PCR, and TCRdb holds only the in-frame ones, with some missing. From that table come the V and J calls and clone size; the DNA was used to work out D and trimming. The profile shows 95,000 to 100,000 clones, around 85% of them singletons. With V trimmed by 4 bases and J by 3 bases, 5 bases remained unmatched. The CDR3 runs 14 residues. In germline, CDR1 is KGHSH, CDR2 LQKENI. The genes are TRBV18 and TRBJ1-2, with 7 bases fitting TRBD1. Sequencing was done on a sample of peripheral blood. This sequence originates from a woman aged 70-85 years with active or convalescent COVID-19. This CDR3 is CASSHGDRDYGYTF. The DNA for the CDR3 is TGTGCCAGCTCACACGGCGACAGGGACTATGGCTACACCTTC.